The clone carrying this TCR beta chain appeared once. Self-reported history from a screening survey and questionnaire set each donor's cohort. This sample was taken from a study of blood T cell repertoires in COVID-19. In the study overall: PBMCs, B-cell-depleted T cells, or T cells provided the cDNA or gDNA that made up the material.

The CDR3 has 12 residues. V shed 5 bases and J shed 0 bases, with 3 bases lying between them. Germline V gene lookup returns CDR1 SEHNR and CDR2 FQNEAQ (reference sequence). Some clones are missing from TCRdb's copy, which holds only in-frame ones; the method was immunoSEQ multiplex PCR. The sample contains almost 400,000 clones, around 92% of which appear only once. The TCR was taken from a woman aged 25 to 39 who had recovered from COVID-19. The gene calls are TRBV7-9 and TRBJ2-3; D is unresolved. The material sequenced was PBMCs or T cells enriched from blood (not recorded which). The chain's CDR3 is CASSRSTDTQYF. Written as DNA, the CDR3 is TGTGCCAGCAGCCGTAGCACAGATACGCAGTATTTT. The full variable domain, with the rest looked up from reference TRBV7-9 and TRBJ2-3, is DTGVSQNPRHKITKRGQNVTFRCDPISEHNRLYWYRQTLGQGPEFLTYFQNEAQLEKSRLLSDRFSAERPKGSFSTLEIQRTEQGDSAMYLCASSRSTDTQYFGPGTRLTVL.